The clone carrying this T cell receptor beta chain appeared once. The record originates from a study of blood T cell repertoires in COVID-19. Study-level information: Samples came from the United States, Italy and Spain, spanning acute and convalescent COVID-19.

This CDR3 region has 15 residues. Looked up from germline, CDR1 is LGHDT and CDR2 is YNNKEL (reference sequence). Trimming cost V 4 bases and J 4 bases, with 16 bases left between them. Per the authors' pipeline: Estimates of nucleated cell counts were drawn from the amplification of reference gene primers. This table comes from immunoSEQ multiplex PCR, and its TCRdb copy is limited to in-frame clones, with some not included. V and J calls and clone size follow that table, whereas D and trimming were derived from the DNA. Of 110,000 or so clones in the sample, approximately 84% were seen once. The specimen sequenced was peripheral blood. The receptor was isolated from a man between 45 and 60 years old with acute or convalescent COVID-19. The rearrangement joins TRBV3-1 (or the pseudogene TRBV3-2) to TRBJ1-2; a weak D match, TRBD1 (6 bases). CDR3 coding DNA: TGTGCCAGCAGCCTACAGGGCCGCCCTGGCTATGGCTACACCTTC. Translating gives CASSLQGRPGYGYTF.